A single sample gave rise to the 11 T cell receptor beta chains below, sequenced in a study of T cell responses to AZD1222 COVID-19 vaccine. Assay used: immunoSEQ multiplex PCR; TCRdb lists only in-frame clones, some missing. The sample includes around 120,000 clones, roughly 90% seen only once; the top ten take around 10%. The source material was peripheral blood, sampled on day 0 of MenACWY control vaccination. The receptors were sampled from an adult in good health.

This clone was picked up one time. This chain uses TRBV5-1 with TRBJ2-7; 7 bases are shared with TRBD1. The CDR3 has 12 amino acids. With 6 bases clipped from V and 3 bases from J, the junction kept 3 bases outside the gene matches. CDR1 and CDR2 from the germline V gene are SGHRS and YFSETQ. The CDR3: CASTSGGYEQYF. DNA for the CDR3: TGCGCCAGCACCTCAGGGGGCTACGAGCAGTACTTC. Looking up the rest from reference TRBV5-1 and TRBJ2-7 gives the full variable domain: KAGVTQTPRYLIKTRGQQVTLSCSPISGHRSVSWYQQTPGQGLQFLFEYFSETQRNKGNFPGRFSGRQFSNSRSEMNVSTLELGDSALYLCASTSGGYEQYFGPGTRLTVT.

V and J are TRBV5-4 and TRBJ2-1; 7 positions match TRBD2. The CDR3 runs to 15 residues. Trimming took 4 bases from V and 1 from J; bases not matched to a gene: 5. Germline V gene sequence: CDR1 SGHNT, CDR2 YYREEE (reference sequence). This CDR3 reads CASSPEGLSYNEQFF. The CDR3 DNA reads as TGTGCCAGCAGCCCGGAGGGACTATCCTACAATGAGCAGTTCTTC.

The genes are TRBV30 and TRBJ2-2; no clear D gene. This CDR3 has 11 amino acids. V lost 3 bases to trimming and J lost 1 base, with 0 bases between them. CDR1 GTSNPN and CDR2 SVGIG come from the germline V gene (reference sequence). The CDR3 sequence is CAWRNTGELFF. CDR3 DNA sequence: TGTGCCTGGAGGAACACCGGGGAGCTGTTTTTT.

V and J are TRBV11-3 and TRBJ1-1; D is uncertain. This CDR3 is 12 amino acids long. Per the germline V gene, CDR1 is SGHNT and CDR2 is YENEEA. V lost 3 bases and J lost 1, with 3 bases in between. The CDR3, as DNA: TGTGCCAGCAGCTTCCAGAACACTGAAGCTTTCTTT. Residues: CASSFQNTEAFF. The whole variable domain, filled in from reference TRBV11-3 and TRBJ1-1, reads EAGVVQSPRYKIIEKKQPVAFWCNPISGHNTLYWYLQNLGQGPELLIRYENEEAVDDSQLPKDRFSAERLKGVDSTLKIQPAELGDSAVYLCASSFQNTEAFFGQGTRLTVV.

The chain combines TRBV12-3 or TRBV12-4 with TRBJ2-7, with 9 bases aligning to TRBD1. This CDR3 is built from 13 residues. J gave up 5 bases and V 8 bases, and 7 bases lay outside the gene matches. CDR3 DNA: TGTGCCAGCTGCCGACAGGGGGACCACGAGCAGTACTTC. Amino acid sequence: CASCRQGDHEQYF.

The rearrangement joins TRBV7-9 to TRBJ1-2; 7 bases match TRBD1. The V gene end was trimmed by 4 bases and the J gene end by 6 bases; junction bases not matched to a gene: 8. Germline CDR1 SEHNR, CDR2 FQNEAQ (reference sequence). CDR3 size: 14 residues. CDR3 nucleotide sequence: TGTGCCAGCAGCTCCGGGACAGCGGCCAATGGCTACACCTTC. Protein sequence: CASSSGTAANGYTF.

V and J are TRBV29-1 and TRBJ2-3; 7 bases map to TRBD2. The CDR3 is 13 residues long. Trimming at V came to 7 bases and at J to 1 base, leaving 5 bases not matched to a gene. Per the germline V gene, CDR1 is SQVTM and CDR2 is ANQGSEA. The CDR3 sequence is CSAHTSGTDTQYF. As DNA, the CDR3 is TGCAGCGCCCATACTAGCGGCACAGATACGCAGTATTTT.

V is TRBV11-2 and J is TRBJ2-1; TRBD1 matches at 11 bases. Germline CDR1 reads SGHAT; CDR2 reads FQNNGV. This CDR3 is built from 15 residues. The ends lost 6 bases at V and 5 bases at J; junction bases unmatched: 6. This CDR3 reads CASSTGTGGHNEQFF. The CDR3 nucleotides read TGTGCCAGCAGTACCGGGACAGGGGGGCACAATGAGCAGTTCTTC.

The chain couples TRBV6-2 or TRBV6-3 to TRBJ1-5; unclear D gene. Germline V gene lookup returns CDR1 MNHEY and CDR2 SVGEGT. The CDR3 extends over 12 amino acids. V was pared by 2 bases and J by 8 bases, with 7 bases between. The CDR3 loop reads CASSYRSKPQHF. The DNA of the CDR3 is TGTGCCAGCAGTTACAGGAGTAAGCCCCAGCATTTT.

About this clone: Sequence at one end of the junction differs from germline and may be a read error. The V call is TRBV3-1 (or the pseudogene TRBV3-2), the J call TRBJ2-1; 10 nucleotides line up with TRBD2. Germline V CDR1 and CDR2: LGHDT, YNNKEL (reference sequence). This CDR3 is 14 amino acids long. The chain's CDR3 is CASSQGLAGENMIF. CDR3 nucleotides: TGTGCCAGCAGCCAAGGACTAGCGGGTGAAAATATGATCTTC.

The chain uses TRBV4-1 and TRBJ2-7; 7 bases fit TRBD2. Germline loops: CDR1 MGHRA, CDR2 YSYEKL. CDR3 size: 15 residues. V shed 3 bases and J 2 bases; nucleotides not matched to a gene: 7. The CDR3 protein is CASSQMGGRTYEQYF. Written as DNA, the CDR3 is TGCGCCAGCAGCCAGATGGGCGGGAGAACCTACGAGCAGTACTTC.